The 20 T cell receptor beta chains given below trace back to one sample, sequenced in a study of blood T cell repertoires in COVID-19 (dated by TCRdb to 2020 to 2021). The method was the immunoSEQ multiplex PCR assay. TCRdb re-hosts the immuneACCESS table, in-frame sequences only. Its copies lack some clones; in the studies checked, an unresolved V gene accounts for under half of them, and the cause for the rest is not known. The sample records roughly 100,000 clones, more than 70% of which are singletons. Jointly, the top ten make up approximately 3.6% of the sample. The specimen sequenced was peripheral blood. These TCRs come from a woman aged 55-70 years with acute or convalescent COVID-19.

CDR3 amino acids: CASSNQVPEAFF. The CDR3 DNA sequence: TGTGCCAGTAGTAATCAGGTCCCTGAAGCTTTCTTT. The rearrangement uses TRBV19 and TRBJ1-1; D gene ambiguous. The CDR3 runs 12 residues. CDR1 and CDR2 (germline): LNHDA, SQIVND (reference sequence). Deletions cut 4 bases from V and 6 bases from J, with 9 bases between.

The rearrangement links TRBV9 to TRBJ2-7; the match to TRBD2 covers 9 bases. The ends lost 2 bases at V and 7 bases at J; junction bases unmatched: 4. The CDR3 has 13 residues. Germline V gene data show CDR1 as SGDLS and CDR2 as YYNGEE. The CDR3 loop is CASSVLTSGEQYF. The CDR3 bases are TGTGCCAGCAGCGTCTTAACTAGCGGGGAGCAGTACTTC.

The chain recombines TRBV2 with TRBJ1-5; TRBD1 matches 7 bases. This CDR3 is 14 amino acids long. CDR1 SNHLY and CDR2 FYNNEI come from the germline V gene. The ends lost 7 bases at V and 7 bases at J; junction bases unmatched: 10. As DNA, the CDR3 is TGTGCCAGCACCAGACAGGGTGCAGGACAGCCCCAGCATTTT. Amino acid sequence: CASTRQGAGQPQHF.

This chain joins TRBV10-2 and TRBJ1-2, with 10 bases aligning to TRBD1. V gave up 5 bases and J gave up 4 bases; unmatched junction bases: 7. This CDR3 is built from 15 residues. Germline values: CDR1 WSHSY, CDR2 SAAADI. For the CDR3, the DNA is TGCGCCAGCAGTATCCGGGACAGGGGAGTCTATGGCTACACCTTC. Translating gives CASSIRDRGVYGYTF.

The rearrangement uses TRBV6-6 and TRBJ1-2; possibly TRBD1 for D (5 bases). The length of the CDR3 is 14 residues. V was shortened by 5 bases and J by 4 bases, with 14 bases between the two germline ends. The germline V gene has CDR1 MNHNY and CDR2 SVGAGI (reference sequence). The CDR3 region is CASSVPQVLYGYTF. DNA for the CDR3: TGTGCCAGCAGTGTACCACAGGTACTCTATGGCTACACCTTC.

This clone has only a few counts. The V call is TRBV11-2, the J call TRBJ1-1, with TRBD1 as a possible D gene (6 bases). Germline CDR1 is SGHAT and CDR2 is FQNNGV. The V and J ends lost 4 bases and 8 bases respectively, with 17 bases between them. CDR3 length equals 14 residues. CDR3 sequence: CASSSGTPKREAFF. CDR3 nucleotides: TGTGCCAGCAGCTCCGGGACACCCAAGAGGGAAGCTTTCTTT.

The table lists this clone with a count of one. The rearrangement links TRBV2 to TRBJ1-1; D is possibly TRBD1 (6 bases). The germline V gene has CDR1 SNHLY and CDR2 FYNNEI. The CDR3 runs to 11 residues. The V end was cut by 5 bases, the J end by 6 bases, with 7 bases between. The CDR3 is CASSNRAEAFF. CDR3 DNA: TGTGCCAGCAGTAACAGGGCTGAAGCTTTCTTT.

This chain connects TRBV2 to TRBJ1-4; 8 nucleotides agree with TRBD1. The V segment lost 1 base and the J segment 10 bases; nucleotides outside the gene matches: 5. Germline V gene sequence: CDR1 SNHLY, CDR2 FYNNEI. The CDR3 has 14 amino acids. DNA of the CDR3: TGTGCCAGCAGTGAAGAGGTCAGGGGGCGAAAACTGTTTTTT. Translation: CASSEEVRGRKLFF.

On this clone itself: One junction end disagrees with the germline gene, perhaps due to a read error. This chain links TRBV13 with TRBJ2-1; 11 nucleotides agree with TRBD2. Germline V gene lookup returns CDR1 PRHDT and CDR2 FYEKMQ (reference sequence). This CDR3 has 17 amino acids. CDR3 bases: TGTGCCAGCAGATTAGAGTCGGGGACTAGCGGAAACAATGAGCAGTTCTTC. Translated, it gives CASRLESGTSGNNEQFF.

This chain connects TRBV6-2 or TRBV6-3 to TRBJ1-2; possible D gene TRBD1, 5 bases. CDR3 length equals 13 residues. V was pared by 5 bases and J by 6 bases, with 13 bases between. The germline V gene encodes CDR1 MNHEY and CDR2 SVGEGT. The CDR3 coding sequence is TGTGCCAGCAGTACTTGGACATCGGATGGCTACACCTTC. It encodes CASSTWTSDGYTF.

This clone has a single count. The chain uses TRBV30 and TRBJ2-1; 9 bases line up with TRBD2. V dropped 4 bases and J dropped 8; count of bases not matched to a gene: 15. Germline V gives CDR1 GTSNPN, CDR2 SVGIG (reference sequence). This CDR3 has 16 amino acids. The chain's CDR3 is CAWNLGLAGGVDEQFF. The CDR3 DNA reads TGTGCCTGGAATTTAGGACTGGCGGGAGGGGTCGATGAGCAGTTCTTC. Full variable domain (outside the CDR3, taken from reference TRBV30 and TRBJ2-1): SQTIHQWPATLVQPVGSPLSLECTVEGTSNPNLYWYRQAAGRGLQLLFYSVGIGQISSEVPQNLSASRPQDRQFILSSKKLLLSDSGFYLCAWNLGLAGGVDEQFFGPGTRLTVL.

This chain uses TRBV10-2 with TRBJ1-2; TRBD1 is a possible D gene (6 bases). The CDR3 is made up of 15 amino acids. Between the trimmed V and J ends, which lost 3 bases and 5 bases, there was a span of 16 bases. CDR1 and CDR2 from the germline V gene are WSHSY and SAAADI. CDR3 region: CASSDRGGAIYGYTF. CDR3 nucleotide sequence: TGCGCCAGCAGTGATCGGGGGGGCGCAATTTATGGCTACACCTTC.

The V call is TRBV20-1, the J call TRBJ2-2, with 12 bases lining up with TRBD2. Trimming at V came to 3 bases and at J to 8 bases, leaving 10 bases not matched to a gene. CDR3 length equals 16 residues. Germline CDR1 is DFQATT and CDR2 is SNEGSKA (reference sequence). DNA for the CDR3: TGCAGTGCTAGTCCTGGGGCTAGCGGGAGGGCGGGGGAGCTGTTTTTT. The encoded protein is CSASPGASGRAGELFF.

This clone was seen only once. This chain links TRBV18 with TRBJ2-7; TRBD2 aligns across 10 bases. V gave up 3 bases and J gave up 2 bases; unmatched junction bases: 7. The CDR3 length is 16 residues. Germline V gives CDR1 KGHSH, CDR2 LQKENI. This CDR3 is CASSPTSGATPYEQYF. The CDR3 nucleotides are TGTGCCAGCTCACCCACTAGCGGGGCCACCCCCTACGAGCAGTACTTC.

The chain is built from TRBV7-8 and TRBJ1-3, with D perhaps matching TRBD1 (5 bases). Germline-derived CDR1 and CDR2 are SGHVS and FQNEAQ. The CDR3 consists of 15 residues. V was trimmed by 3 bases and J by 0 bases, leaving 9 bases between them. This CDR3 is CASSFDSFSGNTIYF. In DNA, the CDR3 is TGTGCCAGCAGCTTTGACAGCTTCTCTGGAAACACCATATATTTT.

This clone appeared a single time. This chain uses TRBV6-1 with TRBJ1-3; D might be TRBD1 (6 bases). Germline CDR1 and CDR2: MNHNS and SASEGT. The CDR3 is made up of 13 amino acids. The ends were cut back, 5 bases at V and 2 bases at J, with 7 bases in the middle. CDR3 nucleotide sequence: TGTGCCAGCAGTTCAGGGGCTGGAAACACCATATATTTT. Protein sequence: CASSSGAGNTIYF.

The rearrangement links TRBV5-1 to TRBJ1-1, with a tentative D call TRBD1 (5 bases). V shed 0 bases and J shed 0 bases, with 18 bases lying between them. The CDR3 runs 18 residues. The germline gives CDR1 SGHRS, CDR2 YFSETQ. The CDR3 loop is CASSLGGGAGLMNTEAFF. CDR3 in DNA: TGCGCCAGCAGCTTGGGTGGAGGGGCGGGACTGATGAACACTGAAGCTTTCTTT.

This clone was seen only once. CDR3 sequence (DNA): TGCGCCAGCAGCTTGGAGGGACAGGGAAATCAGCCCCAGCATTTT. Translating it yields CASSLEGQGNQPQHF. The rearrangement joins TRBV5-1 to TRBJ1-5; 9 nucleotides match TRBD1. The CDR3 extends over 15 amino acids. V dropped 0 bases and J dropped 4; count of bases not matched to a gene: 2. Germline CDR1 reads SGHRS; CDR2 reads YFSETQ.

The chain couples TRBV15 to TRBJ2-3, with 7 bases aligning to TRBD1. CDR3 size: 16 residues. Trimming took 1 base from V and 1 from J; bases not matched to a gene: 5. From germline, CDR1 is LNHNV and CDR2 YYDKDF (reference sequence). The CDR3 sequence is CATSRGTGSRTDTQYF. CDR3 nucleotide sequence: TGTGCCACCAGCAGAGGGACAGGCTCGCGCACAGATACGCAGTATTTT.

Here the CDR3 reads CASSLSAGLTEAFF. Written as DNA, the CDR3 is TGTGCCAGCAGTTTATCGGCCGGACTCACTGAAGCTTTCTTT. This rearrangement joins TRBV27 to TRBJ1-1; no reliable D call. The CDR3 has 14 residues. The germline V and J ends were trimmed by 0 bases and 4 bases, with 9 bases remaining between them. The germline gives CDR1 MNHEY, CDR2 SMNVEV (reference sequence).